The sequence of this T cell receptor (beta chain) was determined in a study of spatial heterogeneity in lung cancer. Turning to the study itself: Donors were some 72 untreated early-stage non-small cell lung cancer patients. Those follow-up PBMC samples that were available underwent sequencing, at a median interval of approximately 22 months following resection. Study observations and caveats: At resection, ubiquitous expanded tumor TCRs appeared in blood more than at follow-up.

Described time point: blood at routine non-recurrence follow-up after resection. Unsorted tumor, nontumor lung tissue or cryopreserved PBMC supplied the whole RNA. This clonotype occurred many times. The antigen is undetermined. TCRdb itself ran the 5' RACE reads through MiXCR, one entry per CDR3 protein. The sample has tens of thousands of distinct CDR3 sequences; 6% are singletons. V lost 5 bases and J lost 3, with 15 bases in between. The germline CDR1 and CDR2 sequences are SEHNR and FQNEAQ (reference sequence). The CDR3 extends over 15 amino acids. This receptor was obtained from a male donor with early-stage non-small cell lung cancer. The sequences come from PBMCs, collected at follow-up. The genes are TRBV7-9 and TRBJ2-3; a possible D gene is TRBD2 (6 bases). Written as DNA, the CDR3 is TGTGCCAGCAGCCGGAGACTAGAATGGACAGATACGCAGTATTTT. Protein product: CASSRRLEWTDTQYF.